The sequence of this T cell receptor beta chain was determined in a study of CD8 T cells in ankylosing spondylitis (dated by TCRdb to about 2017). A note on the overall study: The study set out to find disease-linked TCR variants by profiling T cell receptor beta repertoires in ankylosing spondylitis patients and healthy donors. The full study cohort was made up of about two dozen ankylosing spondylitis patients and 108 healthy donors. Samples of peripheral blood were taken, and for ankylosing spondylitis patients, synovial fluid was collected as well. The paper's findings and limits, for the study overall: The disease-linked clones showed a CD8+ phenotype and occurred at relatively low frequencies in peripheral blood. Some motif variants were previously reported in synovial fluid and blood of reactive arthritis patients, suggesting common disease-initiation mechanisms. According to the report, matched synovial fluid samples from ankylosing spondylitis patients were significantly enriched for the disease-linked clones. Blood from ankylosing spondylitis patients appeared to be characterized by a TCR beta motif made up of fewer than ten highly homologous amino acid variants.

V and J lose 5 bases and 0 bases, and a span of 10 bases separates them. Per the germline V gene, MNHNS is the CDR1 and SASEGT is the CDR2. The CDR3 runs 14 residues from the cysteine to the phenylalanine. Kept here is only the CDR3 DNA, which spans 42 bases and is read in frame from base 1. This clonotype has a count of ten or more. Its antigen is currently not known. Base qualities are not recorded, but no much larger clone differs from it by a single base. Sequencing was performed on an Illumina HiSeq 2500. Quantitative 5'-RACE with molecular barcodes was the method used to prepare the TCR beta libraries. In the authors' own workflow: To identify disease-linked TCR variants, a new computational method was used, one built on a probabilistic model of VDJ rearrangement. Through fastp at Q25 and MiXCR, TCRdb rebuilt clones from the public reads, retaining in-frame beta chains. Every CDR3 protein is listed once, alongside the most common genes and DNA of its rows. These V and J calls originate from TCRdb's pipeline instead of the authors' own analysis. In this sample the table shows about 200,000 distinct CDR3 sequences, more than 25% of which occur a single time. The ten largest clones add up to about 6.2% of the sample.

This clonotype originated in a male donor with ankylosing spondylitis or in good health (not recorded which). The rearrangement joined TRBV6-1 to TRBJ1-1; the D gene remains uncertain. Material for sequencing was blood, either unsorted or a sorted T cell fraction (not recorded which). The nucleotide sequence is TGTGCCAGCAGTCTTACGGGTCTGAACACTGAAGCTTTCTTT. The resulting protein is CASSLTGLNTEAFF.